One and the same sample provided the 22 T cell receptor beta chains below, sequenced in a study of cytomegalovirus exposure and HLA in healthy donors. PCR primers comprised 60 Vbeta and 13 Jbeta primers. The table came from immunoSEQ multiplex PCR; TCRdb's copy has only in-frame clones and leaves some out. The sample lists over 140,000 clones; approximately 82% were seen once. The sequencing sample was made of PBMCs. The receptors stem from a man in his thirties or forties in good health and CMV-seropositive.

This clone has only a few counts. The chain carries TRBV7-9 and TRBJ2-5; 12 bases are a match to TRBD2. In germline, CDR1 is SEHNR, CDR2 FQNEAQ (reference sequence). J was trimmed by 3 bases and V by 1 base; bases with no gene match: 6. This CDR3 region has 17 residues. The CDR3 is CASSLGSSGGAEETQYF. CDR3 DNA sequence: TGTGCCAGCAGCTTAGGTTCTAGCGGGGGGGCGGAAGAGACCCAGTACTTC.

The sample holds one count of this clone. The J gene is TRBJ1-3, the V gene TRBV29-1, with D unclear. Germline CDR1 is SQVTM and CDR2 is ANQGSEA. V was shortened by 4 bases and J by 4 bases, with 11 bases between the two germline ends. The CDR3 sequence is 13 residues long. CDR3 in DNA: TGCAGCGTTGTCGACATAGGAGGAAACACCATATATTTT. It yields the protein CSVVDIGGNTIYF.

The rearrangement uses TRBV18 and TRBJ1-2; D might be TRBD1 (6 bases). The CDR3 sequence is 15 residues long. The germline gives CDR1 KGHSH, CDR2 LQKENI. V shed 3 bases and J shed 2 bases, with 13 bases lying between them. In DNA form, the CDR3 reads TGTGCCAGCTCACCTCTCTCAGGGGAAAACTATGGCTACACCTTC. Translation: CASSPLSGENYGYTF.

This chain uses TRBV19 with TRBJ2-5, with D perhaps TRBD2 (6 bases). The CDR3 consists of 14 residues. Germline loops: CDR1 LNHDA, CDR2 SQIVND (reference sequence). V lost 5 bases and J lost 4, with 14 bases in between. The CDR3 region is CASSQWEVGETQYF. CDR3 nucleotides: TGTGCCAGTAGTCAGTGGGAGGTCGGAGAGACCCAGTACTTC.

This chain connects TRBV9 to TRBJ2-1; possibly TRBD1 for D (6 bases). Trimming removed 2 bases from V and 0 bases from J, with 9 bases in between. The CDR3 runs to 15 residues. Germline values: CDR1 SGDLS, CDR2 YYNGEE. The CDR3: CASSVGDTSYNEQFF. CDR3 nucleotides: TGTGCCAGCAGCGTGGGGGACACCTCCTACAATGAGCAGTTCTTC.

CDR3 nucleotides: TGTGCCAGCAGTTTATTTCGCAGGCTGAACACTGAAGCTTTCTTT. It specifies CASSLFRRLNTEAFF. This chain links TRBV28 with TRBJ1-1; D unclear. The germline V and J ends were trimmed by 1 base and 0 bases, with 9 bases remaining between them. Germline lookup yields CDR1 MDHEN and CDR2 SYDVKM. This CDR3 is built from 15 residues.

The J gene is TRBJ1-1, the V gene TRBV27; D is possibly TRBD1 (6 bases). Germline V CDR1 and CDR2: MNHEY, SMNVEV (reference sequence). Between the trimmed V and J ends, which lost 6 bases and 5 bases, there was a span of 13 bases. This CDR3 comprises 13 residues. The CDR3, as DNA: TGTGCCAGCAGGGGGGCGTCTGGGACTGAAGCTTTCTTT. The encoded protein is CASRGASGTEAFF.

This clone was seen only once. This chain links TRBV27 with TRBJ1-1; no reliable D call. The CDR3 consists of 14 residues. Trimming removed 4 bases at V and 6 bases at J, with 15 bases between. CDR1 and CDR2 from the germline V gene are MNHEY and SMNVEV (reference sequence). CDR3 DNA: TGTGCCAGCAGTTCGAACGGGGAATTGCCTGAAGCTTTCTTT. Encoded protein: CASSSNGELPEAFF.

The chain carries TRBV28 and TRBJ2-7; weak D call: TRBD2 (6 bases). The germline gives CDR1 MDHEN, CDR2 SYDVKM. Deletions cut 7 bases from V and 2 bases from J, with 15 bases between. The CDR3 is made up of 14 amino acids. In DNA, the CDR3 is TGTGCCAGCATAGGGAGGCAGACCACCTACGAGCAGTACTTC. This gives the protein CASIGRQTTYEQYF.

This chain links TRBV6-5 with TRBJ2-1; maybe TRBD2 (6 bases). CDR3 size: 11 residues. Deletions cut 6 bases from V and 10 bases from J, with 10 bases between. CDR1 and CDR2 from the germline V gene are MNHEY and SVGAGI. The CDR3 DNA follows: TGTGCCAGCAGCCGACTAGGGGAGCAGTTCTTC. Translated: CASSRLGEQFF.

The genes are TRBV4-2 and TRBJ2-1; 7 bases match TRBD1. Germline CDR1 and CDR2: LGHNA and YNFKEQ. The length of the CDR3 is 16 residues. V was clipped by 3 bases and J by 4 bases; unmatched bases: 9. The CDR3 nucleotides are TGTGCCAGCAGCCACGTCCTTCTGACAGGGTACAATGAGCAGTTCTTC. Translating gives CASSHVLLTGYNEQFF.

The V gene is TRBV6-6, the J gene TRBJ2-7, with 8 bases aligning to TRBD2. V lost 7 bases, J lost 7 bases, and 12 bases stayed unmatched. CDR1 is MNHNY and CDR2 is SVGAGI in the germline V gene (reference sequence). This CDR3 spans 14 amino acids. The CDR3 region has the DNA TGTGCCAGCACCGAGCACGGGGGGGCGGGGGAGCAGTACTTC. Its translation: CASTEHGGAGEQYF.

The chain recombines TRBV11-2 with TRBJ2-7, with 10 positions matching TRBD2. The CDR3 consists of 19 residues. Germline trimming cut 1 base from V and 0 bases from J; bases unmatched to any gene: 12. Germline assignment: CDR1 SGHAT and CDR2 FQNNGV. This chain's CDR3 is CASSLGGGSGRASSYEQYF. The CDR3, as DNA: TGTGCCAGCAGCTTAGGGGGAGGCAGCGGGAGGGCCTCCTCCTACGAGCAGTACTTC.

The chain is built from TRBV2 and TRBJ2-6, with 7 bases identical to TRBD2. Trimming removed 8 bases from V and 1 base from J; junction bases left unmatched: 5. The germline CDR1 and CDR2 sequences are SNHLY and FYNNEI. The CDR3 totals 15 residues. Written as DNA, the CDR3 is TGTGCCAGCTTGCGGGAGAGGTCTGGGGCCAACGTCCTGACTTTC. It translates to CASLRERSGANVLTF.

The chain has TRBV25-1 and TRBJ1-6, with 7 bases aligning to TRBD1. The CDR3 has 18 amino acids. Germline V CDR1 and CDR2: MGHDK, SYGVNS. Germline trimming cut 0 bases from V and 4 bases from J; bases unmatched to any gene: 9. The CDR3 here is CASSEYKDRALYNSPLHF. CDR3 DNA: TGTGCCAGCAGTGAATATAAAGACAGGGCCTTGTATAATTCACCCCTCCACTTT.

This chain connects TRBV25-1 to TRBJ2-7, with 7 bases identical to TRBD2. Germline V gene data show CDR1 as MGHDK and CDR2 as SYGVNS. The CDR3 extends over 13 amino acids. J lost 6 bases, V lost 5 bases, and 7 bases had no gene match. CDR3 in DNA: TGTGCCAGCAGTAAAAGCGGGACGGGCGAGCAGTACTTC. Protein: CASSKSGTGEQYF.

The V gene is TRBV19, the J gene TRBJ1-2; D unclear. Germline CDR1 is LNHDA and CDR2 is SQIVND (reference sequence). The CDR3 extends over 14 amino acids. V was cut by 3 bases and J by 3 bases, with 11 bases left in between. Here the CDR3 DNA reads TGTGCCAGTAGTATTCTCGGGTTTGACTATGGCTACACCTTC. Protein: CASSILGFDYGYTF. Full variable domain (missing parts from reference TRBV19 and TRBJ1-2): DGGITQSPKYLFRKEGQNVTLSCEQNLNHDAMYWYRQDPGQGLRLIYYSQIVNDFQKGDIAEGYSVSREKKESFPLTVTSAQKNPTAFYLCASSILGFDYGYTFGSGTRLTVV.

CDR3 in DNA: TGTGCCAGCAGACGGGGGCAAGAGACCCAGTACTTC. Encoded protein: CASRRGQETQYF. The chain uses TRBV28 and TRBJ2-5, with D tentatively TRBD2 (6 bases). The CDR3 extends over 12 amino acids. V lost 6 bases and J 2 bases, leaving 7 bases between the germline ends. Per the germline V gene, CDR1 is MDHEN and CDR2 is SYDVKM.

In DNA, the CDR3 is TGTGCCAGCAGCCCCCCGAGAGATACGCAGTATTTT. Translated, it gives CASSPPRDTQYF. The rearrangement joins TRBV11-3 to TRBJ2-3; D call uncertain. The germline V gene encodes CDR1 SGHNT and CDR2 YENEEA. CDR3 length: 12 amino acids. With 5 bases removed from V and 5 bases from J, the gap between germline ends came to 8 bases.

This sequence joins TRBV7-2 and TRBJ1-5; D uncertain. The CDR3 extends over 15 amino acids. Trimming stripped 5 bases from V and 3 bases from J, with 14 bases between. Germline V gene sequence: CDR1 SGHTA, CDR2 FQGNSA. Here the CDR3 reads CASSLGVGNNQPQHF. CDR3 nucleotide sequence: TGTGCCAGCAGCCTCGGGGTAGGAAACAATCAGCCCCAGCATTTT.

The J gene is TRBJ1-2, the V gene TRBV6-5; unclear D gene. Between the trimmed V and J ends, which lost 7 bases and 1 base, there was a span of 16 bases. CDR3 length: 15 amino acids. CDR1 MNHEY and CDR2 SVGAGI come from the germline V gene. The CDR3 nucleotides read TGTGCCAGCATTCCAGCGACCGGACTTAACTATGGCTACACCTTC. Translation gives CASIPATGLNYGYTF.

The V gene is TRBV15, the J gene TRBJ2-1; TRBD2 agrees at 7 bases. J was trimmed by 0 bases and V by 4 bases; bases with no gene match: 6. CDR3 length: 16 amino acids. Germline CDR1 is LNHNV and CDR2 is YYDKDF (reference sequence). CDR3 sequence (DNA): TGTGCCACCAGCAACCGGGGGGTCAGCTCCTACAATGAGCAGTTCTTC. This translates into CATSNRGVSSYNEQFF.